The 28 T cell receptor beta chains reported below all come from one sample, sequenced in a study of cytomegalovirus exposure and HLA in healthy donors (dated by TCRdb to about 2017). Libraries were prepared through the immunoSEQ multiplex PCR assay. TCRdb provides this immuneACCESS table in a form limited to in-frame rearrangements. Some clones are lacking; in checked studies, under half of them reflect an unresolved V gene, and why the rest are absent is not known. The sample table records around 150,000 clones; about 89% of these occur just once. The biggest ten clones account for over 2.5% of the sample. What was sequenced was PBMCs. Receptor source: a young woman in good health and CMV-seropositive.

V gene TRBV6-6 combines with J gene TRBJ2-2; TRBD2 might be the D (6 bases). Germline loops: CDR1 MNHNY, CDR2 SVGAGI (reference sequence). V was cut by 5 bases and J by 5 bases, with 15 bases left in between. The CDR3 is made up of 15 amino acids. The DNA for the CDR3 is TGTGCCAGCAGTACGCCGGGGGAGCGTACCGGGGAGCTGTTTTTT. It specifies CASSTPGERTGELFF.

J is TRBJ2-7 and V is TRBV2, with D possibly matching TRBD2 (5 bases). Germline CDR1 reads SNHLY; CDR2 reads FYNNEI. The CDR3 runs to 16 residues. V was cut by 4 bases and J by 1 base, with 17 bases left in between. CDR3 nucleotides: TGTGCCAGCAGTGGCCCCCTAGCTACGCAATCCTACGAGCAGTACTTC. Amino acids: CASSGPLATQSYEQYF.

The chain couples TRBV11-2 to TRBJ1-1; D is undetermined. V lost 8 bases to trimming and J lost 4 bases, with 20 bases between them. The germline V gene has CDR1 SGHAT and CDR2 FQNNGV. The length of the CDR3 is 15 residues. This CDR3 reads CASSHGVRIGTEAFF. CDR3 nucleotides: TGTGCCAGCTCCCACGGGGTCCGAATAGGCACTGAAGCTTTCTTT.

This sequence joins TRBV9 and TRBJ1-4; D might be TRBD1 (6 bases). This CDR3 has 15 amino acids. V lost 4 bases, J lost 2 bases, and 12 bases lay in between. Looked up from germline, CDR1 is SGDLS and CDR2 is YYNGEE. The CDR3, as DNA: TGTGCCAGCAGCCTCACAGGGTTGACTAATGAAAAACTGTTTTTT. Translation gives CASSLTGLTNEKLFF.

As DNA, the CDR3 is TGTGCCAGCAGCTTAGGTCCTGAGACCCAGTACTTC. Translating gives CASSLGPETQYF. This chain connects TRBV13 to TRBJ2-5; D is uncertain. The CDR3 is 12 amino acids. Germline V gene sequence: CDR1 PRHDT, CDR2 FYEKMQ (reference sequence). Trimming removed 0 bases from V and 5 bases from J, with 4 bases in between.

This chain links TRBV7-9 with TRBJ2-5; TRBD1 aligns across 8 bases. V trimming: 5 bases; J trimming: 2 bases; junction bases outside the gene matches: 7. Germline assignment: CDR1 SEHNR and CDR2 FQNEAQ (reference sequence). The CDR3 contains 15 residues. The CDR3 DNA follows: TGTGCCAGCAGCCCACGGACAGGGATACAAGAGACCCAGTACTTC. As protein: CASSPRTGIQETQYF. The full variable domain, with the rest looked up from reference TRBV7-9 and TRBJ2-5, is DTGVSQNPRHKITKRGQNVTFRCDPISEHNRLYWYRQTLGQGPEFLTYFQNEAQLEKSRLLSDRFSAERPKGSFSTLEIQRTEQGDSAMYLCASSPRTGIQETQYFGPGTRLLVL.

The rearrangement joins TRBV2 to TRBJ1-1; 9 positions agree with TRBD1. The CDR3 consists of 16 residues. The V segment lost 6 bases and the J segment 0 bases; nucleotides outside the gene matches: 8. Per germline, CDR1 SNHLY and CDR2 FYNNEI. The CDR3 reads CASRPPGQGMNTEAFF. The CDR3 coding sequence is TGTGCCAGCAGACCTCCGGGACAGGGTATGAACACTGAAGCTTTCTTT.

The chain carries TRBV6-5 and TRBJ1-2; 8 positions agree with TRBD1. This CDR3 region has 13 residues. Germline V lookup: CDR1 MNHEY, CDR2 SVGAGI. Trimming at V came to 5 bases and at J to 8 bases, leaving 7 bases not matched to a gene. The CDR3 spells CASSQKTGVGYTF. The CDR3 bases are TGTGCCAGCAGTCAAAAGACAGGGGTGGGCTACACCTTC.

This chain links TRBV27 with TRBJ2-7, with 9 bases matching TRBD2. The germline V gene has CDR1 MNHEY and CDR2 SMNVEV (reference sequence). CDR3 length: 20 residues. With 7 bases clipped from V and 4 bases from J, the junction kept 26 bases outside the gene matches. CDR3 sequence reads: CASNLFKVGDSGSTRYEQYF. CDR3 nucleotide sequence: TGTGCCAGCAACCTGTTTAAGGTGGGAGATAGCGGGAGCACTCGTTACGAGCAGTACTTC.

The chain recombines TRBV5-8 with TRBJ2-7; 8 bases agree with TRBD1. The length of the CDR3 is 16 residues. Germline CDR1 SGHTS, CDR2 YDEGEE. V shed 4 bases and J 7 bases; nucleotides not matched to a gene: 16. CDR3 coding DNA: TGTGCCAGCAGCACCCTGCCGGGACAGGCATTAGGGGAGCAGTACTTC. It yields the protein CASSTLPGQALGEQYF.

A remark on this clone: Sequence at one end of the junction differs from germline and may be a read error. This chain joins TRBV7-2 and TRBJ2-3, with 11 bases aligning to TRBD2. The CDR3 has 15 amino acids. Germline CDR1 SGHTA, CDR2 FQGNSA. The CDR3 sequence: CASSVAGGPGDTQYF. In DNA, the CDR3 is TGTGCCAGCAGCGTAGCGGGAGGGCCAGGAGATACGCAGTATTTT. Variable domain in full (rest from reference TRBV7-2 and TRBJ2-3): GAGVSQSPSNKVTEKGKDVELRCDPISGHTALYWYRQSLGQGLEFLIYFQGNSAPDKSGLPSDRFSAERTGGSVSTLTIQRTQQEDSAVYLCASSVAGGPGDTQYFGPGTRLTVL.

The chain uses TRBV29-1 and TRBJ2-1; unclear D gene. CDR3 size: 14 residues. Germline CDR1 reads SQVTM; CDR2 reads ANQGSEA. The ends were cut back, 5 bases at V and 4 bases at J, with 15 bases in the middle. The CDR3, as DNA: TGCAGCGTTCATCCGGAGCTCCAATACAATGAGCAGTTCTTC. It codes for CSVHPELQYNEQFF.

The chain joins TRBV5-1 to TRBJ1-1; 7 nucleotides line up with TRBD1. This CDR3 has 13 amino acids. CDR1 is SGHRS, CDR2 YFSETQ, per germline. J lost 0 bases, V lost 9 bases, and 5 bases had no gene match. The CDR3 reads CATRTGLNTEAFF. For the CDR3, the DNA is TGCGCCACTAGGACAGGCCTGAACACTGAAGCTTTCTTT.

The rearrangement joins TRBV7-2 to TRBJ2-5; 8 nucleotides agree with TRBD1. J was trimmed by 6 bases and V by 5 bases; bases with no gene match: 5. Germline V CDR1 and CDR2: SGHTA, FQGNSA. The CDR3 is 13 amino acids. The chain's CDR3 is CASSTTGGKTQYF. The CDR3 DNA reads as TGTGCCAGCAGCACCACAGGGGGGAAGACCCAGTACTTC.

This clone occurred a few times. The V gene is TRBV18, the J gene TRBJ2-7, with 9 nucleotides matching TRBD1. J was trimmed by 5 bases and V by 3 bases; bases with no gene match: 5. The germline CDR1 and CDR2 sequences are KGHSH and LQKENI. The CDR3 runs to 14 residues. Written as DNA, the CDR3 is TGTGCCAGCTCACCTTTGGGACAGGGCCACGAGCAGTACTTC. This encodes CASSPLGQGHEQYF.

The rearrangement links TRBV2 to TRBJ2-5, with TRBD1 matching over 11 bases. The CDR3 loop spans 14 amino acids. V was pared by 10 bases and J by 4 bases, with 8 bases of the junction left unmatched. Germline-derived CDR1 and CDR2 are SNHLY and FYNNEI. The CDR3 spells CATLGQGGGETQYF. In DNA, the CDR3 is TGTGCCACCCTGGGACAGGGGGGGGGAGAGACCCAGTACTTC.

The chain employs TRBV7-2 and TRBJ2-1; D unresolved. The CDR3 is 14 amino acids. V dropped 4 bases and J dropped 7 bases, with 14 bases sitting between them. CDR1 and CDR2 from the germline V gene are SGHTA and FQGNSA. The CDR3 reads CASSSPPTKNEQFF. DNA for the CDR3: TGTGCCAGCAGCTCCCCACCTACGAAGAATGAGCAGTTCTTC.

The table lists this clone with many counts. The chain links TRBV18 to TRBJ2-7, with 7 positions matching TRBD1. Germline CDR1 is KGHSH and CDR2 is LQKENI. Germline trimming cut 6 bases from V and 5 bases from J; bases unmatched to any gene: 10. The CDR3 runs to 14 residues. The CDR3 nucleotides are TGTGCCAGCTCGCCTCAGAGGGGACAGAACGAGCAGTACTTC. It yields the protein CASSPQRGQNEQYF.

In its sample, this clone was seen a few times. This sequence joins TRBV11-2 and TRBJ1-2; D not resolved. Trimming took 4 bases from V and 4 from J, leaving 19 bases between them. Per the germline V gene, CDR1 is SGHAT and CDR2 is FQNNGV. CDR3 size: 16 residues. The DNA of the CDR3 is TGTGCCAGCAGCTCCACCTCAGTGCCTCTTGGCTATGGCTACACCTTC. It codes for CASSSTSVPLGYGYTF.

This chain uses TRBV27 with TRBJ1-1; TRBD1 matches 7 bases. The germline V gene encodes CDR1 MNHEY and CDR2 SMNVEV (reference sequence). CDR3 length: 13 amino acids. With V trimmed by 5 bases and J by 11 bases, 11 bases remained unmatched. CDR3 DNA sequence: TGTGCCAGCAGTAGAAGACAGGGAGGCCGCGCTTTCTTT. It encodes CASSRRQGGRAFF.

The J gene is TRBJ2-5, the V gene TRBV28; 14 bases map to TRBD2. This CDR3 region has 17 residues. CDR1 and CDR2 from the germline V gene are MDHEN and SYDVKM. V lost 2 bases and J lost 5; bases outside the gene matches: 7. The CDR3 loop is CASSLPGLAGAGETQYF. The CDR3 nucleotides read TGTGCCAGCAGTTTACCGGGACTAGCGGGAGCAGGGGAGACCCAGTACTTC. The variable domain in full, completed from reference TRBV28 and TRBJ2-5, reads DVKVTQSSRYLVKRTGEKVFLECVQDMDHENMFWYRQDPGLGLRLIYFSYDVKMKEKGDIPEGYSVSREKKERFSLILESASTNQTSMYLCASSLPGLAGAGETQYFGPGTRLLVL.

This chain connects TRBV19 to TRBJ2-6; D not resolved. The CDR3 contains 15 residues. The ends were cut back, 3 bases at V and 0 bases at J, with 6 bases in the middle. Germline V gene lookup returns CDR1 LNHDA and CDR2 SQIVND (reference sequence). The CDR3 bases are TGTGCCAGTAGTATTTCCCTCTCTGGGGCCAACGTCCTGACTTTC. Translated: CASSISLSGANVLTF.

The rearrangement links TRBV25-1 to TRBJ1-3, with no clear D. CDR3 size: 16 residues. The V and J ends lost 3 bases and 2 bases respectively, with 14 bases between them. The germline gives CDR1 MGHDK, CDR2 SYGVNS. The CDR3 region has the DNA TGTGCCAGCAGTGAGGCCAGGCCACAAACTGGAAACACCATATATTTT. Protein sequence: CASSEARPQTGNTIYF.

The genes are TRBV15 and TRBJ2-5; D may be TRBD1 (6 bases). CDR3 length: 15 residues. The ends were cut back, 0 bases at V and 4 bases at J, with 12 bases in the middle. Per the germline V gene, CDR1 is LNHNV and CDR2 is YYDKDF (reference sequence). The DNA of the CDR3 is TGTGCCACCAGCAGAGAGGGACAAGGGGGAGAGACCCAGTACTTC. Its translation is CATSREGQGGETQYF.

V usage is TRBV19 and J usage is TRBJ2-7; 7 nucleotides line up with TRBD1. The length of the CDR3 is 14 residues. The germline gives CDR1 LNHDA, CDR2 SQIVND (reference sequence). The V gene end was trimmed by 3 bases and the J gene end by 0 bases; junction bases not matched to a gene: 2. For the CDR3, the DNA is TGTGCCAGTAGTATCAACAGGGGCTCCTACGAGCAGTACTTC. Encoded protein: CASSINRGSYEQYF. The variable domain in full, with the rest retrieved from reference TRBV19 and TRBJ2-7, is DGGITQSPKYLFRKEGQNVTLSCEQNLNHDAMYWYRQDPGQGLRLIYYSQIVNDFQKGDIAEGYSVSREKKESFPLTVTSAQKNPTAFYLCASSINRGSYEQYFGPGTRLTVT.

CDR3 nucleotide sequence: TGTGCCAGCAGTTCCGACAGGGGGACGCAGTATTTT. It translates to CASSSDRGTQYF. The chain employs TRBV5-8 and TRBJ2-3, with 9 bases aligning to TRBD1. The V gene end was trimmed by 5 bases and the J gene end by 9 bases; junction bases not matched to a gene: 4. Germline V gene data show CDR1 as SGHTS and CDR2 as YDEGEE. The CDR3 spans 12 residues.

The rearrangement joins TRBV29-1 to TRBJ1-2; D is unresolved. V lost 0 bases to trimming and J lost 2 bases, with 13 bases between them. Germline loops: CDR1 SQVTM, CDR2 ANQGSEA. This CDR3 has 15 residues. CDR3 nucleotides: TGCAGCGTTGAAGATACCAGGCCGGGAAACTATGGCTACACCTTC. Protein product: CSVEDTRPGNYGYTF.

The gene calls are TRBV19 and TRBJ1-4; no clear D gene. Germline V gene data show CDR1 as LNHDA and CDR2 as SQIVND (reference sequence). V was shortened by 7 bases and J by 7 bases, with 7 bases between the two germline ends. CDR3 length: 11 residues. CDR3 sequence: CASTTGEKLFF. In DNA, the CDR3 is TGTGCCAGTACGACGGGTGAAAAACTGTTTTTT.